This T cell receptor (beta chain) was documented in a study of blood T cell repertoires in COVID-19. At the level of the study: COVID-19 samples, acute and convalescent, were from the United States, Italy and Spain. The cDNA or gDNA used as material had been derived from T cells, B-cell-depleted T cells, or PBMCs.

The germline V gene encodes CDR1 SGHTA and CDR2 FQGNSA. V was clipped by 1 base and J by 0 bases, with 13 bases between them. This CDR3 region has 17 residues. Authors' analysis steps: Reference gene primer amplification gave estimated nucleated cell counts. Measured with immunoSEQ multiplex PCR; TCRdb has only the in-frame clones, and not every one. Clonal size and the V and J genes are those of that table, whereas D and trimming came from the DNA. The sample has 95,000 to 100,000 clones, about 89% seen once; the top ten hold around a sixth. The chain carries TRBV7-2 and TRBJ2-4, with D tentatively TRBD2 (6 bases). Sequencing was done on a sample of peripheral blood. This sequence originates from a man aged 45-65 years with acute or convalescent COVID-19. This CDR3 is CASSLGRGSVAKNIQYF. The CDR3 DNA reads TGTGCCAGCAGCTTAGGTCGGGGGTCCGTAGCCAAAAACATTCAGTACTTC. Drawing the rest from reference TRBV7-2 and TRBJ2-4, the complete variable domain is GAGVSQSPSNKVTEKGKDVELRCDPISGHTALYWYRQSLGQGLEFLIYFQGNSAPDKSGLPSDRFSAERTGGSVSTLTIQRTQQEDSAVYLCASSLGRGSVAKNIQYFGAGTRLSVL.